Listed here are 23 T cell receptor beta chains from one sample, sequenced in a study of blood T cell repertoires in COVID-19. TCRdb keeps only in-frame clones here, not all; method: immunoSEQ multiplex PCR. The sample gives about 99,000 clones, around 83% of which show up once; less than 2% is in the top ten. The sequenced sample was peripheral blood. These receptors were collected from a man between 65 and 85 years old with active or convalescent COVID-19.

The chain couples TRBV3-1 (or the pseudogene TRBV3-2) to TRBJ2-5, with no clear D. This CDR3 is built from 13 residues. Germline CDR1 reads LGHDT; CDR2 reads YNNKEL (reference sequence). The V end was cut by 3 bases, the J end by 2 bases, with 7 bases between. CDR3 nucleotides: TGTGCCAGCAGCCACAGATCGCAAGAGACCCAGTACTTC. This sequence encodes CASSHRSQETQYF.

This CDR3 is CASSDRTGVGETQYF. CDR3 coding DNA: TGTGCCAGCAGTGATAGAACGGGAGTAGGGGAGACCCAGTACTTC. The chain couples TRBV2 to TRBJ2-5; maybe TRBD2 (6 bases). Germline loops: CDR1 SNHLY, CDR2 FYNNEI. There are 15 residues in the CDR3. V was clipped by 3 bases and J by 5 bases, with 16 bases between them. Full variable domain (remainder filled in from reference TRBV2 and TRBJ2-5): EPEVTQTPSHQVTQMGQEVILRCVPISNHLYFYWYRQILGQKVEFLVSFYNNEISEKSEIFDDQFSVERPDGSNFTLKIRSTKLEDSAMYFCASSDRTGVGETQYFGPGTRLLVL.

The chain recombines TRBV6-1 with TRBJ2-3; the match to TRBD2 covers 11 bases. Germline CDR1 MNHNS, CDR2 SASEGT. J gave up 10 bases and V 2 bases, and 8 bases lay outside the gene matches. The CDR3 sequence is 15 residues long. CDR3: CASSEMTSGVVPQYF. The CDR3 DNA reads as TGTGCCAGCAGTGAAATGACTAGCGGGGTGGTGCCGCAGTATTTT.

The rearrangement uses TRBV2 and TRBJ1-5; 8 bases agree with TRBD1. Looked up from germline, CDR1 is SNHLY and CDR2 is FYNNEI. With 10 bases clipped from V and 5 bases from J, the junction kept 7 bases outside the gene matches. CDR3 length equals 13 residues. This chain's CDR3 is CATNPDRDQPQHF. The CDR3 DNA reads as TGTGCCACAAACCCGGACAGGGATCAGCCCCAGCATTTT.

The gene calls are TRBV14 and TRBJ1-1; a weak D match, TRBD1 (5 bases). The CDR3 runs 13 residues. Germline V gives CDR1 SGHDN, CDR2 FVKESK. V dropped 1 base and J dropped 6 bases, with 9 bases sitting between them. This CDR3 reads CASSQVWGAEAFF. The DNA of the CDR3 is TGTGCCAGCAGCCAAGTTTGGGGGGCTGAAGCTTTCTTT. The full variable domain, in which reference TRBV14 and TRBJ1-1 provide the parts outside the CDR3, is EAGVTQFPSHSVIEKGQTVTLRCDPISGHDNLYWYRRVMGKEIKFLLHFVKESKQDESGMPNNRFLAERTGGTYSTLKVQPAELEDSGVYFCASSQVWGAEAFFGQGTRLTVV.

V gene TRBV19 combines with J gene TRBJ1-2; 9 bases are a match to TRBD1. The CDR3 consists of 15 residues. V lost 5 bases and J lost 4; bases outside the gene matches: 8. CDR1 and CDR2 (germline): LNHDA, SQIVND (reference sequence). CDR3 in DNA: TGTGCCAGTAGTCTCGGACAGGGGAGAGGCTATGGCTACACCTTC. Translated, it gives CASSLGQGRGYGYTF.

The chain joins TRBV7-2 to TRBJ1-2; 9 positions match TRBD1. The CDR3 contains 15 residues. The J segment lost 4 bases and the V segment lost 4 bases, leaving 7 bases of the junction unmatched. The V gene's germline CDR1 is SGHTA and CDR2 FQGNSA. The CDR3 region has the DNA TGTGCCAGCAGCTCGGGACAGGGCGTTGGCTATGGCTACACCTTC. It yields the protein CASSSGQGVGYGYTF.

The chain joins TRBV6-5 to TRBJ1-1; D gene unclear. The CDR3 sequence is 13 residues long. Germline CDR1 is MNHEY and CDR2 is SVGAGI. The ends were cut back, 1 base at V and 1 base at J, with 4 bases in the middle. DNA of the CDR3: TGTGCCAGCAGTTACTTGAGGAACACTGAAGCTTTCTTT. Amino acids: CASSYLRNTEAFF.

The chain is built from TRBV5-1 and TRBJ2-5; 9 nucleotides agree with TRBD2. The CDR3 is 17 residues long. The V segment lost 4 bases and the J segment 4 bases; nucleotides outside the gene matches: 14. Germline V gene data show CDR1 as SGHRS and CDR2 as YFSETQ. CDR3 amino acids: CASSPQLGGGAAETQYF. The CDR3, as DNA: TGCGCCAGCAGCCCCCAATTAGGCGGGGGGGCCGCAGAGACCCAGTACTTC.

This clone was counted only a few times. CDR3 sequence: CASFPGGGGAGTGYTF. The CDR3 DNA follows: TGCGCCAGCTTCCCCGGAGGAGGGGGCGCGGGCACTGGCTACACCTTC. The chain uses TRBV5-1 and TRBJ1-2; TRBD1 agrees at 7 bases. The CDR3 is 16 residues long. CDR1 and CDR2 (germline): SGHRS, YFSETQ. The trim removed 7 bases at V and 7 bases at J, leaving 19 bases unmatched.

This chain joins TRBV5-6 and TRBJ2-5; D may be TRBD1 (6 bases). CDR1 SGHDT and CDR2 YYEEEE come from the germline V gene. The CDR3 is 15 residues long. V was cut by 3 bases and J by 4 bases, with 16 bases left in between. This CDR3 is CASSSWTVRPETQYF. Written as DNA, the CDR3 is TGTGCCAGCAGCTCCTGGACAGTTCGCCCAGAGACCCAGTACTTC.

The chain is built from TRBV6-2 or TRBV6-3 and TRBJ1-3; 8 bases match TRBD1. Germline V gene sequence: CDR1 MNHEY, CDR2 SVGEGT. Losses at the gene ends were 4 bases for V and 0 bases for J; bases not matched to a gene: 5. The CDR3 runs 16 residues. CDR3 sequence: CASSWGQVNSGNTIYF. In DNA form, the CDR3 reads TGTGCCAGCAGTTGGGGACAGGTCAACTCTGGAAACACCATATATTTT.

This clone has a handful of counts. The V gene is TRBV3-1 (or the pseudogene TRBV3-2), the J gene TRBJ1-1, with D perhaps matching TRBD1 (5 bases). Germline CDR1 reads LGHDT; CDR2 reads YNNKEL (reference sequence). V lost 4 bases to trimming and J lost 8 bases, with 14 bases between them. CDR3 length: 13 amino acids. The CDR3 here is CASSLEGVSEAFF. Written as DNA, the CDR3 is TGTGCCAGCAGCCTCGAAGGGGTATCAGAAGCTTTCTTT.

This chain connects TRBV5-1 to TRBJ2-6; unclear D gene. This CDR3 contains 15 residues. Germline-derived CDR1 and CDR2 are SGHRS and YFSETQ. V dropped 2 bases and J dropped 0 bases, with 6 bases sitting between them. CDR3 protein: CASSFQNSGANVLTF. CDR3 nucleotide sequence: TGCGCCAGCAGCTTTCAAAACTCTGGGGCCAACGTCCTGACTTTC.

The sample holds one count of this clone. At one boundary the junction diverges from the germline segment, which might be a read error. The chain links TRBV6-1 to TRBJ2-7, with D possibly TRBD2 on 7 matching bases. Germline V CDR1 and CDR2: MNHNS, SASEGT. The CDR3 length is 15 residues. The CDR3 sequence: CASREDGGATYEQYF. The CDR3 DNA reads TGTGCCAGCAGAGAAGATGGGGGGGCCACCTACGAGCAGTACTTC.

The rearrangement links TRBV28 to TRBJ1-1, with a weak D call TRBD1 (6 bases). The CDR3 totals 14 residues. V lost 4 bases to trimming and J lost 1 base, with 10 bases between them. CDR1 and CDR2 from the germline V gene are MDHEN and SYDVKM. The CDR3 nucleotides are TGTGCCAGCAGTTCCCGGGGGGCGAACACTGAAGCTTTCTTT. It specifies CASSSRGANTEAFF. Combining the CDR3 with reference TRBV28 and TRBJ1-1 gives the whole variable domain DVKVTQSSRYLVKRTGEKVFLECVQDMDHENMFWYRQDPGLGLRLIYFSYDVKMKEKGDIPEGYSVSREKKERFSLILESASTNQTSMYLCASSSRGANTEAFFGQGTRLTVV.

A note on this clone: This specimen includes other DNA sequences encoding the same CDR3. The CDR3 nucleotides read TGTGCCTGGAGTGGACAGGGAGAGACCCAGTACTTC. Translating gives CAWSGQGETQYF. The chain couples TRBV30 to TRBJ2-5; 7 bases match TRBD1. Germline-derived CDR1 and CDR2 are GTSNPN and SVGIG (reference sequence). The CDR3 contains 12 residues. The J segment lost 4 bases and the V segment lost 1 base, leaving 0 bases of the junction unmatched.

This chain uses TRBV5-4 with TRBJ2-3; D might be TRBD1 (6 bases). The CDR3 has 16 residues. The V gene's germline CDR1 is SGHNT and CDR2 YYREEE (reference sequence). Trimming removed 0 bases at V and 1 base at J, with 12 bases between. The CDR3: CASSLGGWTGTDTQYF. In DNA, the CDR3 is TGTGCCAGCAGCTTGGGAGGGTGGACAGGCACAGATACGCAGTATTTT.

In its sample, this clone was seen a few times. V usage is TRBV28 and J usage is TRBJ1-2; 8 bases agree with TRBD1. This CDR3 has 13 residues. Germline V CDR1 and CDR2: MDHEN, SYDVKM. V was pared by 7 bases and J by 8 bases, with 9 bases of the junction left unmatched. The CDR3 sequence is CASNEWTGRGYTF. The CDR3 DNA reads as TGTGCCAGCAATGAATGGACAGGGAGAGGCTACACCTTC.

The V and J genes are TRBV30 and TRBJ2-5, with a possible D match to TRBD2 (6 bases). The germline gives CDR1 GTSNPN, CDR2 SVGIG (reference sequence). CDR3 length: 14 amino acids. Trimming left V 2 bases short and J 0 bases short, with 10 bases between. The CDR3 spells CAWSNGGNQETQYF. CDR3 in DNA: TGTGCCTGGAGTAACGGGGGAAACCAAGAGACCCAGTACTTC.

The CDR3 loop is CASSQGTIQETQYF. CDR3 nucleotide sequence: TGTGCCAGCAGCCAAGGGACTATCCAAGAGACCCAGTACTTC. The chain uses TRBV3-1 (or the pseudogene TRBV3-2) and TRBJ2-5; D possibly corresponds to TRBD2 (6 bases). Germline lookup yields CDR1 LGHDT and CDR2 YNNKEL (reference sequence). With 1 base removed from V and 1 base from J, the gap between germline ends came to 7 bases. CDR3 length equals 14 residues.

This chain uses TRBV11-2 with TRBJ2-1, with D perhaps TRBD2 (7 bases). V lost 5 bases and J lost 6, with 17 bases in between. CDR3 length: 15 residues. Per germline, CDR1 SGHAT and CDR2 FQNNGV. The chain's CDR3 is CASSPREGGANEQFF. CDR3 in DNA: TGTGCCAGCAGCCCCAGGGAGGGGGGGGCCAATGAGCAGTTCTTC.

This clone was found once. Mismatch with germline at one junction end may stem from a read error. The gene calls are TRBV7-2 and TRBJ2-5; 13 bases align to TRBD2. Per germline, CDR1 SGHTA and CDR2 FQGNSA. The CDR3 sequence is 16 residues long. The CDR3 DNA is TGTGCCAGCAGCTTAGGACTAGCGGGGGGACAAGGGACCCAGTACTTC. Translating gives CASSLGLAGGQGTQYF.